The 7 T cell receptor beta chains listed next were all sequenced from one sample in a study of STAT5B mutations in CD4+ large granular lymphocyte leukemia (dated by TCRdb to between 2021 and 2024). The receptor library was made with the immunoSEQ multiplex PCR assay. Sourced from immuneACCESS, this table was stored by TCRdb with only in-frame sequences that have V and J called. A share of the clones is absent; for the studies checked, an unresolved V gene accounts for under half, and the remainder has no known explanation. The sample table contains about 30,000 clones; only one count was recorded for roughly three quarters of them. About 2% of the sample goes to the ten largest clones. The material sequenced was CD4+ T cells from blood buffy coats. Receptors were obtained from a human donor in good health.

V gene TRBV6-1 combines with J gene TRBJ2-7; D perhaps matches TRBD1 (7 bases). V was shortened by 6 bases and J by 5 bases, with 11 bases between the two germline ends. Germline CDR1 and CDR2: MNHNS and SASEGT. The CDR3 is 12 residues long. CDR3 residues: CASSQGGHEQYF. In DNA, the CDR3 is TGTGCCAGCAGCCAGGGGGGCCACGAGCAGTACTTC.

The chain uses TRBV11-3 and TRBJ2-2; 9 positions match TRBD2. V shed 1 base and J 4 bases; nucleotides not matched to a gene: 1. The CDR3 extends over 15 amino acids. Germline values: CDR1 SGHNT, CDR2 YENEEA. The CDR3 nucleotides read TGTGCCAGCAGCTTAGGCGGGAGGGGCACCGGGGAGCTGTTTTTT. As protein: CASSLGGRGTGELFF.

This chain uses TRBV4-2 with TRBJ1-1; unclear D gene. Germline V gene sequence: CDR1 LGHNA, CDR2 YNFKEQ. The CDR3 has 12 residues. The germline V and J ends were trimmed by 2 bases and 5 bases, with 6 bases remaining between them. DNA for the CDR3: TGTGCCAGCAGCCAAATGGGGACTGAAGCTTTCTTT. Its protein is CASSQMGTEAFF.

V is TRBV30 and J is TRBJ2-2; no reliable D call. The germline V gene encodes CDR1 GTSNPN and CDR2 SVGIG (reference sequence). CDR3 length equals 11 residues. V shed 2 bases and J shed 7 bases, with 5 bases lying between them. CDR3 region: CAWSPFGELFF. In DNA, the CDR3 is TGTGCCTGGAGTCCTTTCGGGGAGCTGTTTTTT.

This clone appeared a single time. The chain couples TRBV11-2 to TRBJ2-7; D uncertain. CDR3 size: 13 residues. V lost 0 bases, J lost 4 bases, and 7 bases lay in between. Looked up from germline, CDR1 is SGHAT and CDR2 is FQNNGV. The CDR3 DNA reads as TGTGCCAGCAGCTTAGATGTCGCTTACGAGCAGTACTTC. Translation gives CASSLDVAYEQYF.

This CDR3 is CASGRTGASYEQYF. CDR3 DNA sequence: TGTGCCAGCGGGAGGACAGGTGCGTCCTACGAGCAGTACTTC. J is TRBJ2-7 and V is TRBV6-6; a weak D match, TRBD1 (7 bases). Trimming removed 8 bases from V and 1 base from J, with 15 bases in between. The length of the CDR3 is 14 residues. Germline assignment: CDR1 MNHNY and CDR2 SVGAGI (reference sequence).

V and J are TRBV10-1 and TRBJ2-1, with 7 positions matching TRBD2. V shed 5 bases, J shed 7 bases, and the junction held 5 bases outside the gene matches. Germline assignment: CDR1 WNHNN and CDR2 SYGVQD (reference sequence). There are 13 residues in the CDR3. DNA of the CDR3: TGCGCCAGCAGTTTAGCGGGTTGGAATGAGCAGTTCTTC. Translating it yields CASSLAGWNEQFF.